Listed here are 9 T cell receptor beta chains from one sample, sequenced in a study of graft-versus-host responses after intestinal transplantation. Intraepithelial and lamina propria lymphocytes were released after the graft tissue was processed. Here immunoSEQ multiplex PCR was the method, and the copy in TCRdb shows in-frame clones only, minus some. The sample lists 3,500 to 4,500 clones; over 60% were seen once. This specimen was ileum tissue, taken 338 days after intestinal transplantation. The receptors derive from a human patient who received an intestinal transplant, so some T cells may come from the graft donor.

The chain carries TRBV27 and TRBJ2-2; a weak D match, TRBD1 (5 bases). Deletions cut 7 bases from V and 2 bases from J, with 11 bases between. The CDR3 is made up of 14 amino acids. The germline gives CDR1 MNHEY, CDR2 SMNVEV (reference sequence). The CDR3 nucleotides read TGTGCCAGCACGGACGGACAAAACACCGGGGAGCTGTTTTTT. The encoded protein is CASTDGQNTGELFF.

In nucleotides, the CDR3 is TGTGCCAGTAGTATGGGGACTAGCGGGAGTTTTTTCCCCGGCACAGATACGCAGTATTTT. Translation: CASSMGTSGSFFPGTDTQYF. The V call is TRBV19, the J call TRBJ2-3, with 14 bases matching TRBD2. CDR3 length equals 20 residues. Losses at the gene ends were 3 bases for V and 1 base for J; bases not matched to a gene: 12. Germline CDR1 reads LNHDA; CDR2 reads SQIVND (reference sequence).

The chain recombines TRBV5-1 with TRBJ2-7; 13 nucleotides align to TRBD2. CDR3 size: 17 residues. Germline CDR1 SGHRS, CDR2 YFSETQ. After removal of 0 bases from V and 4 bases from J, the junction contained 7 bases not matched to a gene. The CDR3 coding sequence is TGCGCCAGCAGCTTGGGGCCGGGACTAGCGGGGAGGTACGAGCAGTACTTC. Amino acids: CASSLGPGLAGRYEQYF.

The chain recombines TRBV19 with TRBJ2-5; 8 nucleotides line up with TRBD2. Germline values: CDR1 LNHDA, CDR2 SQIVND (reference sequence). V was pared by 3 bases and J by 4 bases, with 1 base of the junction left unmatched. The CDR3 is 13 residues long. The CDR3 nucleotides are TGTGCCAGTAGTATGGGACTAGTAGAGACCCAGTACTTC. This sequence encodes CASSMGLVETQYF.

CDR3 nucleotide sequence: TGTGCCAGCACCAATCCGGGACTAGCGGGGGCACACACCGGGGAGCTGTTTTTT. Protein: CASTNPGLAGAHTGELFF. The chain links TRBV7-2 to TRBJ2-2, with 14 nucleotides matching TRBD2. Germline loops: CDR1 SGHTA, CDR2 FQGNSA. With 7 bases clipped from V and 3 bases from J, the junction kept 10 bases outside the gene matches. The CDR3 runs 18 residues.

This chain links TRBV10-3 with TRBJ2-7; possible D gene TRBD1, 6 bases. Trimming pared 0 bases from V and 0 bases from J, leaving 9 bases between. The CDR3 runs 15 residues. Germline V lookup: CDR1 ENHRY, CDR2 SYGVKD. CDR3 in amino acids: CAISESGADSYEQYF. In DNA form, the CDR3 reads TGTGCCATCAGTGAGTCGGGGGCTGACTCCTACGAGCAGTACTTC.

V usage is TRBV11-2 and J usage is TRBJ2-5, with D unresolved. V shed 0 bases and J shed 5 bases, with 7 bases lying between them. From germline, CDR1 is SGHAT and CDR2 FQNNGV. This CDR3 has 13 residues. Written as DNA, the CDR3 is TGTGCCAGCAGCTTAGACTCCCAGGAGACCCAGTACTTC. This sequence encodes CASSLDSQETQYF.

The chain has TRBV5-1 and TRBJ2-3, with D perhaps TRBD1 (7 bases). This CDR3 spans 15 amino acids. Trimming removed 4 bases from V and 3 bases from J, with 15 bases in between. The germline gives CDR1 SGHRS, CDR2 YFSETQ. CDR3 nucleotides: TGCGCCAGCAGCCCCGCAGGGGGGACTACAGATACGCAGTATTTT. This sequence encodes CASSPAGGTTDTQYF.

This chain connects TRBV5-1 to TRBJ2-5; D is ambiguous. The germline V and J ends were trimmed by 4 bases and 0 bases, with 13 bases remaining between them. The CDR3 is 15 amino acids. Germline values: CDR1 SGHRS, CDR2 YFSETQ. CDR3 region: CASSSTEQYQETQYF. The CDR3 nucleotides are TGCGCCAGCAGCAGCACAGAACAGTACCAAGAGACCCAGTACTTC.